The TCR beta chain under discussion was sequenced for a study of cytomegalovirus exposure and HLA in healthy donors. Study-wide results and limits: Clonal expansion, a later analysis showed, was greater in HLA-associated TCR beta chains than in equally common others. DRB1 had the most TCR associations and HLA-C the fewest, a later analysis found, with rates varying by HLA locus.

The PCR ran on 60 Vbeta and 13 Jbeta primers. The protocol was immunoSEQ multiplex PCR, while the TCRdb copy is restricted to in-frame clones and leaves out a portion. Found here are about 160,000 clones, roughly 75% of them singletons; the top ten hold approximately 2.4%. The CDR3 runs to 15 residues. CDR1 SGHRS and CDR2 YFSETQ come from the germline V gene. V lost 3 bases, J lost 1 base, and 12 bases lay in between. Points on this clone: Antigen: not known.

Sequences were obtained from PBMCs. The TCR originated in a female donor in good health and CMV-seronegative. The chain carries TRBV5-1 and TRBJ2-3, with a tentative D call TRBD1 (5 bases). The CDR3 protein is CASSSRVVGTDTQYF. For the CDR3, the DNA is TGCGCCAGCAGCTCCAGGGTTGTTGGCACAGATACGCAGTATTTT.